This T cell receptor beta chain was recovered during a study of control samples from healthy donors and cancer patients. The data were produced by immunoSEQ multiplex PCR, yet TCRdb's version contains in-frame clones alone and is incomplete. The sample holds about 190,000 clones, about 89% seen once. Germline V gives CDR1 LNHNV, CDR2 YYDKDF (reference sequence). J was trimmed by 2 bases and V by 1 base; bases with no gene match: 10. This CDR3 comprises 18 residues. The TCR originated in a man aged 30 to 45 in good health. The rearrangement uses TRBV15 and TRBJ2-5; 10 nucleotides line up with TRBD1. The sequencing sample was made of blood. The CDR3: CATSRGMDRGKTQETQYF. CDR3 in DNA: TGTGCCACCAGCAGAGGCATGGACAGGGGGAAAACTCAAGAGACCCAGTACTTC.